Following are 3 T cell receptor beta chains from one sample sequenced in a study of CD8+ T cells in alopecia areata. Treatment described: oral pan-JAK inhibitor, 5-10 mg twice daily. Extracted RNA was reverse transcribed into cDNA, the sequencing template. Using immunoSEQ multiplex PCR, the repertoire was profiled, and TCRdb retains in-frame clones only, with some absent. Found here are about 130,000 clones, 50% to 65% of them singletons; the top ten hold about 16%. The sequencing here drew on CD8+ T cells sorted from blood, taken at week 4, from a patient treated with tofacitinib. The origin of the receptors is a human donor with alopecia areata.

The genes are TRBV5-6 and TRBJ1-1; a weak D match, TRBD1 (5 bases). CDR1 SGHDT and CDR2 YYEEEE come from the germline V gene. Trimming removed 5 bases from V and 6 bases from J, with 20 bases in between. The CDR3 spans 15 residues. CDR3 coding DNA: TGTGCCAGCAGAAACGGACATGGCGCTCTCCCTGAAGCTTTCTTT. Translating gives CASRNGHGALPEAFF.

The V gene is TRBV10-3, the J gene TRBJ1-1; D is unclear. In germline, CDR1 is ENHRY, CDR2 SYGVKD. The CDR3 spans 12 residues. The V gene lost 4 bases and the J gene lost 1 base, with 4 bases spanning the gap. The DNA of the CDR3 is TGTGCCATCAGTGTTGAGAACACTGAAGCTTTCTTT. This sequence encodes CAISVENTEAFF.

J is TRBJ2-2 and V is TRBV11-2; D gene ambiguous. The CDR3 is 11 residues long. Per germline, CDR1 SGHAT and CDR2 FQNNGV. The V end lost 8 bases, the J end lost 3 bases, and 4 bases lay between the germline ends. DNA of the CDR3: TGTGCCAGCGGATACACCGGGGAGCTGTTTTTT. It codes for CASGYTGELFF.